This T cell receptor beta chain is from a study of blood T cell repertoires in COVID-19. The data were produced by immunoSEQ multiplex PCR, yet TCRdb's version contains in-frame clones alone and is incomplete. The sample shows 200,000 to 300,000 clones, approximately 85% of them seen only once. The junction had 6 bases not matched to a gene; V was cut back by 8 bases and J by 4 bases. Germline CDR1 and CDR2: LGHDT and YNNKEL (reference sequence). This CDR3 contains 14 residues. The clonotype was recovered from a human donor in a cohort sampled during active COVID-19. The sample consisted of peripheral blood. The rearrangement joins TRBV3-1 (or the pseudogene TRBV3-2) to TRBJ2-5; the match to TRBD2 covers 11 bases. The chain's CDR3 is CASGMLAGGETQYF. The CDR3, as DNA: TGTGCCAGCGGTATGCTAGCGGGAGGAGAGACCCAGTACTTC.